The rows below give T cell receptor beta chains drawn from one sample of a study of blood T cell repertoires in COVID-19. This table comes from immunoSEQ multiplex PCR, and its TCRdb copy is limited to in-frame clones, with some not included. The sample has around 300,000 clones; over 75% are singletons. Sequencing was done on a sample of peripheral blood. Receptors were obtained from a woman aged 50 to 60 with active or convalescent COVID-19. CDR3s leave out the opening cysteine and the closing phenylalanine or tryptophan.

j_call v_call cdr3_aa
TRBJ1-1 TRBV7-9 ASSLETSSPSTEAF
TRBJ1-2 TRBV14 ASSQEAGYGYT
TRBJ2-5 TRBV5-1 ASSLYGSETQY
TRBJ2-2 TRBV5-1 ASSLGRGSGELF
TRBJ2-1 TRBV3-1/TRBV3-2 ASSQGSAYNEQF
TRBJ1-2 TRBV19 ASSLEGGYGYT
TRBJ2-1 TRBV5-8 ASSVGRHSYNEQF
TRBJ1-1 TRBV19 ASSLRTGGTMNTEAF
TRBJ2-7 TRBV7-2 ASSLNRGSGRSEQY
TRBJ2-7 TRBV7-6 ASSPSWTSGAYEQY
TRBJ2-2 TRBV28 ASRGTAGQGISGELF
TRBJ2-7 TRBV15 ATSTFPGQGRYEQY
TRBJ1-1 TRBV4-3 ASSQDIGSSSVAF
TRBJ1-1 TRBV30 AWTADRALEAF
TRBJ1-2 TRBV7-9 ASSAYAGGGYGYT
TRBJ2-1 TRBV27 ASSRRPDRGHNEQF
TRBJ1-1 TRBV30 AWSYGGLDEAF
TRBJ2-3 TRBV7-9 ASRPRRTDTQY
TRBJ1-6 TRBV18 ASSPDRVASPLH
TRBJ2-7 TRBV19 ASRGGPYEQY
TRBJ1-1 TRBV7-2 ASSLRTGGNTEAF
TRBJ1-3 TRBV11-2 ASSHRGTGNTIY
TRBJ1-2 TRBV2 ASGTGAGGYT
TRBJ1-1 TRBV18 ASSPDIGRAF
TRBJ2-1 TRBV25-1 AYQRVSYNEQF
TRBJ2-3 TRBV6-5 ASSYKSGGRDTQY
TRBJ1-3 TRBV2 ASSRDAPTPGNTIY
TRBJ1-1 TRBV2 ASRGQGRMNTEAF
TRBJ1-1 TRBV12-3/TRBV12-4 ASNQGNTEAF
TRBJ1-5 TRBV5-5 ASSSPGTGNQPQH
TRBJ2-5 TRBV5-6 ASSLWLAGGQETQY
TRBJ1-5 TRBV7-2 ASSSRVEQPQH
TRBJ1-2 TRBV19 ASSGDNRANYGYT
TRBJ2-2 TRBV7-3 ASSLSPGGNTGELF
TRBJ1-1 TRBV19 AGVEGPLNDTEAF
TRBJ2-6 TRBV18 ASSPWRESSGANVLT
TRBJ1-3 TRBV7-9 ASRSGRELNTIY
TRBJ2-5 TRBV5-1 ASSFNEGVRETQY
TRBJ2-1 TRBV9 ASSQGQGVRNEQF
TRBJ2-7 TRBV19 ASSALGGSRAYEQY